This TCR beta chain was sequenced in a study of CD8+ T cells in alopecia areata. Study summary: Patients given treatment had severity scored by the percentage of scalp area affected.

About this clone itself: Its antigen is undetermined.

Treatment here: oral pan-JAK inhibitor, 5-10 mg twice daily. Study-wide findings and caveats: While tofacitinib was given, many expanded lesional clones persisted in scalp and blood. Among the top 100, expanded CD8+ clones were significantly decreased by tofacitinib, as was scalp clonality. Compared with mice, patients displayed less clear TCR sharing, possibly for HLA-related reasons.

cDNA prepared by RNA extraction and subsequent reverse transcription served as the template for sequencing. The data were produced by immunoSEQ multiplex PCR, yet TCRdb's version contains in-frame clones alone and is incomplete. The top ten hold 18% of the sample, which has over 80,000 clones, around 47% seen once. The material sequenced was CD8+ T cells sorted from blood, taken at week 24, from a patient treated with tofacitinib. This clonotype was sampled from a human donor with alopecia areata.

The CDR3 nucleotides read TGTGCCAGCAGTTTATCACCGGGACAAGCGATTACGCAGTATTTT. It codes for CASSLSPGQAITQYF. The chain joins TRBV27 to TRBJ2-3, with TRBD1 as a possible D gene (6 bases). CDR1 MNHEY and CDR2 SMNVEV come from the germline V gene (reference sequence). The V end lost 0 bases, the J end lost 8 bases, and 15 bases lay between the germline ends. This CDR3 has 15 residues.